This is a list of T cell receptor beta chains from one sample in a study of blood T cells in healthy people across ages. TCRdb analysed the 5' RACE reads with MiXCR anew, one entry per CDR3 protein. The table shows hundreds of thousands of distinct CDR3 sequences, with about 48% occurring only once. Sample: blood. All receptors derive from an elderly man in good health. The CDR3 runs from the conserved cysteine through the conserved F or W. D genes are given only for firm matches. Size is stated for part of the rows, as once, few or many counts, or as a class when the clone is expanded.

size,J,D,V,CDR3,DNA
.,TRBJ1-1,TRBD1,TRBV4-2,CASSHNNRGEMNTEAFF,TGTGCCAGCAGCCATAATAACAGGGGAGAAATGAACACTGAAGCTTTCTTT
few,TRBJ2-3,.,TRBV6-2/TRBV6-3,CASRLAATDTQYF,TGTGCCAGCAGGTTAGCGGCCACAGATACGCAGTATTTT
few,TRBJ2-6,.,TRBV6-1,CASRRTASSGANVLTF,TGTGCCAGCCGAAGGACAGCTAGCTCTGGGGCCAACGTCCTGACTTTC
.,TRBJ2-5,TRBD2,TRBV6-6,CASRKGGRVPETQYF,TGTGCCAGCAGAAAGGGCGGGAGAGTTCCAGAGACCCAGTACTTC
once,TRBJ1-1,TRBD1,TRBV11-2,CASSTRGLGTEAFF,TGTGCCAGCAGCACGAGGGGGCTGGGCACTGAAGCTTTCTTT
.,TRBJ2-7,.,TRBV27,CAGNRAWYEQYF,TGTGCCGGCAATCGAGCGTGGTACGAGCAGTACTTC
.,TRBJ1-2,.,TRBV20-1,CSAVPDRFVGYTF,TGCAGTGCTGTTCCGGACAGATTTGTAGGCTACACCTTC
.,TRBJ2-1,.,TRBV2,CASSEAGLGGNEQFF,TGTGCCAGCAGTGAAGCGGGGCTGGGGGGAAATGAGCAGTTCTTC
.,TRBJ2-5,TRBD1,TRBV5-6,CASSLARGTGAETQYF,TGTGCCAGCAGCTTGGCCCGCGGGACAGGAGCAGAGACCCAGTACTTC
few,TRBJ1-2,.,TRBV2,CASSYLGTGLPGVIYGYTF,TGTGCCAGCAGCTACTTAGGGACGGGCCTACCTGGGGTGATCTATGGCTACACCTTC
.,TRBJ2-1,.,TRBV5-1,CASSLATVNEQFF,TGCGCCAGCAGCTTGGCGACGGTAAATGAGCAGTTCTTC
.,TRBJ1-1,.,TRBV2,CASKGDRTEAFF,TGTGCCAGCAAGGGCGACCGGACTGAAGCTTTCTTT
.,TRBJ1-5,TRBD1,TRBV20-1,CSTRQGEDQPQHF,TGCAGTACTAGACAGGGGGAGGATCAGCCCCAGCATTTT
.,TRBJ2-7,.,TRBV20-1,CSAMEVGGRSHNEQYF,TGCAGTGCTATGGAGGTGGGCGGACGCTCCCACAATGAGCAGTACTTC
few,TRBJ1-5,.,TRBV20-1,CSAQQGNQPQHF,TGCAGTGCTCAGCAGGGAAATCAGCCCCAGCATTTT
few,TRBJ1-6,.,TRBV27,CASSSTRAGGSPLHF,TGTGCCAGCAGTTCCACCCGGGCCGGGGGTTCACCCCTCCACTTT
many,TRBJ2-3,.,TRBV5-1,CASSLEGLKHRYAYF,TGCGCCAGCTCGCTCGAGGGGCTTAAGCACAGATACGCGTATTTT
.,TRBJ2-1,TRBD2,TRBV10-3,CAISESGSGTGDEQFF,TGTGCCATCAGTGAGTCGGGTAGCGGGACCGGCGATGAGCAGTTCTTC
few,TRBJ2-1,.,TRBV29-1,CSVEAEAAEQFF,TGCAGCGTTGAAGCGGAGGCTGCTGAGCAGTTCTTC
few,TRBJ2-7,TRBD2,TRBV7-2,CASSRPGLGASYEQYF,TGTGCCAGCAGCCGACCCGGACTAGGGGCTTCCTACGAGCAGTACTTC
.,TRBJ2-3,.,TRBV4-2,CASSQVRQTSTDTQYF,TGTGCCAGCAGCCAAGTGCGGCAGACTAGCACAGATACGCAGTATTTT
.,TRBJ2-3,TRBD2,TRBV14,CASSPTPGLASRYAYF,TGTGCCAGCAGCCCTACACCGGGACTAGCGTCGAGATACGCGTATTTT
few,TRBJ1-2,TRBD1,TRBV12-3/TRBV12-4,CASTQGAGGYTF,TGTGCCAGCACCCAGGGGGCTGGGGGCTACACCTTC
few,TRBJ1-5,TRBD1,TRBV12-3/TRBV12-4,CASTWTGSAAMNQPQHF,TGTGCCAGCACATGGACAGGTTCCGCGGCAATGAATCAGCCCCAGCATTTT
.,TRBJ2-7,TRBD1,TRBV29-1,CSVVTGGEQYF,TGCAGCGTCGTGACAGGGGGCGAGCAGTACTTC
.,TRBJ1-2,.,TRBV6-5,CASSYRVTDSNYGYTF,TGTGCCAGCAGTTACCGGGTTACAGATTCTAACTATGGCTACACCTTC
few,TRBJ2-1,.,TRBV29-1,CSVEGGDSYNEQFF,TGCAGCGTTGAAGGTGGCGACTCCTACAATGAGCAGTTCTTC
.,TRBJ1-6,.,TRBV27,CASSLLPGEGDSPLHF,TGTGCCAGCAGTTTACTCCCAGGGGAGGGGGATTCACCCCTCCACTTT
.,TRBJ1-4,.,TRBV20-1,CSALPGTGGEKLFF,TGCAGTGCCCTTCCAGGGACGGGGGGTGAAAAACTGTTTTTT
few,TRBJ2-5,.,TRBV10-3,CAITTDRQETQYF,TGTGCCATCACAACGGACAGACAAGAGACCCAGTACTTC
few,TRBJ2-7,TRBD2,TRBV6-5,CASSYSVGTRTYEQYF,TGTGCCAGCAGTTACTCGGTCGGGACTAGAACCTACGAGCAGTACTTC
once,TRBJ2-7,.,TRBV11-2,CASSPSAELSYYEQYF,TGTGCCAGCAGCCCTTCGGCAGAACTTTCGTACTACGAGCAGTACTTC
many,TRBJ2-2,TRBD1,TRBV29-1,CSVDGQGTTGELFF,TGCAGCGTTGATGGACAGGGGACCACCGGGGAGCTGTTTTTT
once,TRBJ2-6,TRBD1,TRBV11-1,CASSMFDRGHGANVLTF,TGTGCCAGCAGCATGTTCGACAGGGGGCATGGGGCCAACGTCCTGACTTTC
.,TRBJ1-2,.,TRBV7-2,CASSLGAAFYGYTF,TGTGCCAGCAGCTTAGGGGCAGCCTTCTATGGCTACACCTTC